This entry features one T cell receptor beta chain sequence. This entry belongs to a study of CD8+CD57+ T cells in acquired aplastic anemia. Patients chosen for sequencing had shown CD8+CD57+ cell expansion by flow cytometry. Untreated patients provided the blood samples, with no therapy given before sampling. The CDR3 sequence is 14 residues long. Germline CDR1 is SGHTA and CDR2 is FQGNSA. V shed 7 bases and J shed 0 bases, with 13 bases lying between them. According to the study, genomic DNA was the template for TCR beta VDJ and CDR3 profiling. Using its own MiXCR run on the reads, TCRdb lists one record per CDR3 protein. The sample contains just over 200,000 distinct CDR3 sequences, around three fifths of which appear only once.

The clonotype originates from a human donor with aplastic anemia. The specimen was sorted CD4+, CD8+, or CD8+CD57+ T cells (not recorded which) from PBMCs. The gene calls are TRBV7-2 and TRBJ2-7; D gene ambiguous. CDR3 nucleotide sequence: TGTGCCAGCACGTCGGGTTATAGCTCCTACGAGCAGTACTTC. It codes for CASTSGYSSYEQYF.